These T cell receptor beta chains were read from a single sample in a study of cytomegalovirus exposure and HLA in healthy donors. Libraries were prepared by immunoSEQ multiplex PCR; TCRdb keeps only in-frame clonotypes and omits some of them. The table has about 52,000 clones, 72% seen once; the top ten hold about 9.1%. Sequencing was carried out using PBMCs. The receptors here all came from a woman aged 45-65 years in good health and CMV-seronegative. CDR3s include the opening cysteine and the closing phenylalanine or tryptophan. D genes are given only for firm matches. Size is stated for part of the rows, as once, few or many counts, or as a class when the clone is expanded.

clone_size cdr3_length j_call d_call v_call cdr3_aa cdr3_nt
NA 16 TRBJ2-7 TRBD1 TRBV28 CASSSPPGQGPYEQYF TGTGCCAGCAGTTCCCCCCCTGGACAGGGTCCCTACGAGCAGTACTTC
NA 15 TRBJ2-1 TRBD2 TRBV18 CASSPQGSGTDEQFF TGTGCCAGCTCACCACAGGGTAGCGGGACGGATGAGCAGTTCTTC
NA 12 TRBJ2-7 NA TRBV19 CASSTVPYEQYF TGTGCCAGTAGTACCGTCCCTTACGAGCAGTACTTC
NA 15 TRBJ1-2 TRBD1 TRBV28 CASIPGQGAYYGYTF TGTGCCAGCATTCCCGGACAGGGGGCTTACTATGGCTACACCTTC
NA 14 TRBJ2-5 NA TRBV27 CASSLGGAQETQYF TGTGCCAGCAGTTTGGGCGGGGCACAAGAGACCCAGTACTTC
NA 17 TRBJ1-1 TRBD1 TRBV19 CATRLGRGHGFVPEAFF TGTGCCACACGGCTCGGCAGGGGGCATGGTTTCGTTCCTGAAGCTTTCTTT
NA 14 TRBJ1-6 NA TRBV30 CAWRRDSYNSPLHF TGTGCCTGGCGCAGGGACTCCTATAATTCACCCCTCCACTTT
once 15 TRBJ2-1 TRBD2 TRBV15 CATSRGGAGESEQFF TGTGCCACCAGCAGAGGAGGAGCGGGAGAGAGTGAGCAGTTCTTC
NA 16 TRBJ2-3 TRBD2 TRBV4-1 CASSQETGGPGDTQYF TGCGCCAGCAGCCAAGAAACGGGGGGGCCTGGAGATACGCAGTATTTT
few 14 TRBJ1-5 TRBD1 TRBV6-5 CASSRPGQGQPQHF TGTGCCAGCAGTCGACCAGGACAGGGCCAGCCCCAGCATTTT
NA 12 TRBJ1-2 NA TRBV29-1 CKLWGGRLGYTF TGCAAACTATGGGGGGGGCGTCTTGGCTACACCTTC
NA 16 TRBJ2-3 TRBD1 TRBV7-2 CASSLGTGSLTDTQYF TGTGCCAGCAGCTTAGGGACAGGGTCCCTCACAGATACGCAGTATTTT
few 11 TRBJ2-7 NA TRBV18 CASSDSYEQYF TGTGCCAGCTCAGACAGCTACGAGCAGTACTTC
once 16 TRBJ2-3 TRBD1 TRBV4-3 CASSRQGVPSTDTQYF TGCGCCAGCAGTCGACAGGGAGTCCCTAGCACAGATACGCAGTATTTT
NA 15 TRBJ2-1 NA TRBV4-2 CASSKGTDIYNEQFF TGTGCCAGCAGCAAGGGGACTGATATCTACAATGAGCAGTTCTTC
NA 16 TRBJ1-2 NA TRBV6-5 CASSYSEGTYNYGYTF TGTGCCAGCAGTTACTCGGAGGGAACCTATAACTATGGCTACACCTTC
medium-sized 12 TRBJ1-1 NA TRBV5-1 CASSFQGVEAFF TGCGCCAGCAGCTTTCAAGGAGTTGAAGCTTTCTTT
NA 16 TRBJ2-5 TRBD2 TRBV10-3 CAISESPTSGRETQYF TGTGCCATCAGTGAGTCGCCGACTAGCGGGAGGGAGACCCAGTACTTC
NA 14 TRBJ2-5 NA TRBV28 CASSPLGRRETQYF TGTGCCAGCAGCCCACTGGGCAGGCGAGAGACCCAGTACTTC
NA 15 TRBJ2-5 NA TRBV5-1 CASSSVSGPQETQYF TGCGCCAGCAGCTCCGTAAGCGGACCCCAAGAGACCCAGTACTTC
NA 11 TRBJ1-1 TRBD1 TRBV30 CAWSQGAEAFF TGTGCCTGGAGTCAGGGGGCTGAAGCTTTCTTT
NA 15 TRBJ1-6 NA TRBV11-1 CASSLNGRVRSPLHF TGTGCCAGCAGCTTAAACGGCAGGGTCCGTTCACCCCTCCACTTT
NA 14 TRBJ2-7 NA TRBV19 CASSNPGQTYEQYF TGTGCCAGTAGTAACCCCGGACAGACCTACGAGCAGTACTTC
NA 18 TRBJ2-2 NA TRBV21-1 CASFTRGQQIGSTGELFF TGTGCCAGCTTCACAAGGGGACAGCAAATAGGCAGCACCGGGGAGCTGTTTTTT
few 15 TRBJ1-2 TRBD1 TRBV9 CASSVGDRGPYGYTF TGTGCCAGCAGCGTAGGCGACAGGGGGCCCTATGGCTACACCTTC
NA 16 TRBJ1-6 NA TRBV6-9 CASSYWRGAYNSPLHF TGTGCCAGCAGTTATTGGAGGGGCGCCTATAATTCACCCCTCCACTTT
NA 14 TRBJ1-1 NA TRBV5-1 CASSLGTMNTEAFF TGCGCCAGCAGCTTGGGTACTATGAACACTGAAGCTTTCTTT
NA 15 TRBJ2-7 TRBD1 TRBV7-9 CASSLAQGAPYEQYF TGTGCCAGCAGCTTAGCGCAGGGGGCCCCCTACGAGCAGTACTTC
NA 12 TRBJ2-5 NA TRBV30 CAWSVARETQYF TGTGCCTGGAGTGTAGCTCGGGAGACCCAGTACTTC
NA 15 TRBJ1-3 NA TRBV27 CASSSRGTSGNTIYF TGTGCCAGCAGTTCTCGCGGGACCTCTGGAAACACCATATATTTT
NA 18 TRBJ1-2 NA TRBV10-3 CAISEEGRPNPLSYGYTF TGTGCCATCAGTGAGGAGGGCCGGCCTAACCCTCTGAGCTATGGCTACACCTTC
NA 17 TRBJ2-1 TRBD2 TRBV5-4 CASSLGLAGAGGNEQFF TGTGCCAGCAGCTTGGGGCTAGCGGGGGCCGGGGGGAATGAGCAGTTCTTC
few 13 TRBJ2-7 NA TRBV28 CASSFRGSNEQYF TGTGCCAGCAGTTTTCGAGGGAGCAACGAGCAGTACTTC
NA 14 TRBJ2-1 NA TRBV30 CAWSRWGRTNEQFF TGTGCCTGGAGTAGGTGGGGGCGCACAAATGAGCAGTTCTTC
NA 15 TRBJ1-5 NA TRBV30 CAWSTSGLGNQPQHF TGTGCCTGGAGTACCTCGGGACTCGGCAATCAGCCCCAGCATTTT
NA 14 TRBJ1-4 NA TRBV5-1 CASSLETPPEKLFF TGCGCCAGCAGCTTGGAGACACCGCCTGAAAAACTGTTTTTT
NA 13 TRBJ1-2 NA TRBV5-1 CASSDSGNYGYTF TGCGCCAGCAGCGACAGCGGGAACTATGGCTACACCTTC
NA 15 TRBJ2-1 TRBD2 TRBV7-6 CASSQLAGELNEQFF TGTGCCAGCAGCCAGCTAGCGGGAGAATTGAATGAGCAGTTCTTC
NA 14 TRBJ2-2 NA TRBV2 CASTPVGAMGELFF TGTGCCAGCACCCCGGTGGGGGCCATGGGGGAGCTGTTTTTT
NA 14 TRBJ2-1 TRBD2 TRBV5-4 CASSLGLADNEQFF TGTGCCAGCAGCTTGGGACTAGCGGACAATGAGCAGTTCTTC
NA 16 TRBJ2-2 TRBD1 TRBV6-4 CASSVPGQGCTGELFF TGTGCCAGCAGCGTTCCGGGACAGGGGTGTACCGGGGAGCTGTTTTTT
few 13 TRBJ1-4 NA TRBV11-2 CASSLQANEKLFF TGTGCCAGCAGCTTACAGGCTAATGAAAAACTGTTTTTT
NA 13 TRBJ1-1 NA TRBV10-3 CAITYGQNTEAFF TGTGCCATCACCTACGGACAGAACACTGAAGCTTTCTTT
NA 17 TRBJ2-7 TRBD1 TRBV7-9 CASSSGQGGGIGYEQYF TGTGCCAGCAGCTCAGGACAGGGTGGCGGGATCGGCTACGAGCAGTACTTC
NA 14 TRBJ1-2 TRBD1 TRBV29-1 CSVVGDRGRRGYTF TGCAGCGTTGTGGGGGACAGGGGGCGTCGTGGCTACACCTTC
NA 13 TRBJ1-1 TRBD1 TRBV25-1 CASSGQGWTEAFF TGTGCCAGCAGTGGACAGGGGTGGACTGAAGCTTTCTTT
few 15 TRBJ1-2 NA TRBV4-2 CASSQDMGGNYGYTF TGTGCCAGCAGCCAAGACATGGGGGGAAACTATGGCTACACCTTC
NA 15 TRBJ1-2 NA TRBV6-5 CASSYSRGWDNGYTF TGTGCCAGCAGTTACTCGAGAGGGTGGGATAATGGCTACACCTTC
NA 13 TRBJ2-1 TRBD2 TRBV12-5 CASGLGIAGGRFF TGTGCTAGTGGTTTGGGTATAGCGGGAGGAAGGTTCTTC
NA 12 TRBJ2-5 NA TRBV5-1 CASNGGQETQYF TGCGCCAGCAACGGGGGTCAAGAGACCCAGTACTTC